A selection of T cell receptor beta chains follows, all from one sample in a study of post-analysis software for immune sequencing data. TCRdb independently ran MiXCR on the PCR reads; one entry per CDR3 protein. In the table there are hundreds of thousands of distinct CDR3 sequences, around 40% of which are singletons. The sequencing sample was made of blood. Source of these receptors: a girl aged 5-17 years with multiple sclerosis. CDR3s include the opening cysteine and the closing phenylalanine or tryptophan. The D gene is left open where the match is weak. Clone size, where shown, is once, few, many, or a class for clones that have expanded.

>TRBV28|NA|TRBJ1-5|NA
CASGSGGVSNQPQHF
TGTGCCAGCGGCAGTGGGGGGGTAAGCAATCAGCCCCAGCATTTT
>TRBV20-1|few|TRBJ2-7|TRBD1
CSARGQRRSHYEQYF
TGCAGTGCTAGGGGACAGCGGAGGAGTCACTACGAGCAGTACTTC
>TRBV14|NA|TRBJ2-2|NA
CASSQKGARGNTGELFF
TGTGCCAGCAGCCAAAAGGGAGCACGTGGGAACACCGGGGAGCTGTTTTTT
>TRBV20-1|NA|TRBJ2-1|TRBD2
CSAPAFLADYNEQFF
TGCAGTGCGCCCGCTTTCCTAGCGGACTACAATGAGCAGTTCTTC
>TRBV7-2|NA|TRBJ2-1|NA
CASSLHRGNEQFF
TGTGCCAGCAGCTTACACCGGGGGAATGAGCAGTTCTTC
>TRBV25-1|few|TRBJ2-7|NA
CASSDEDGPGEQYF
TGTGCCAGCAGTGACGAGGACGGGCCTGGCGAGCAGTACTTC
>TRBV25-1|NA|TRBJ2-1|NA
CASGPIGTFIGTYNEQFF
TGTGCCAGCGGTCCCATTGGGACTTTCATCGGGACCTACAATGAGCAGTTCTTC
>TRBV10-3|NA|TRBJ1-6|NA
CAISEAQGADSPLHF
TGTGCCATCAGTGAAGCTCAGGGTGCAGATTCACCCCTCCACTTT
>TRBV2|NA|TRBJ2-1|NA
CASSEGLDAYNEQFF
TGTGCCAGCAGTGAAGGGCTAGATGCCTACAATGAGCAGTTCTTC
>TRBV7-2|NA|TRBJ2-3|TRBD2
CAGSPRGTSGITDTQYF
TGTGCCGGCAGCCCCCGAGGGACTAGCGGGATCACAGATACGCAGTATTTT
>TRBV7-9|once|TRBJ2-7|NA
CASSLEGSSGYEQYF
TGTGCCAGCAGCTTAGAGGGTTCCAGCGGCTACGAGCAGTACTTC
>TRBV25-1|NA|TRBJ2-2|NA
CASSVWTSDTGELFF
TGTGCCAGCAGTGTATGGACATCAGACACCGGGGAGCTGTTTTTT
>TRBV5-1|NA|TRBJ1-1|NA
CASSFTRENTEAFF
TGCGCCAGCAGCTTTACCAGGGAGAACACTGAAGCTTTCTTT
>TRBV28|NA|TRBJ2-7|TRBD1
CASRSGTGSGYYEQYF
TGTGCCAGCAGATCCGGGACAGGTAGTGGCTACTACGAGCAGTACTTC
>TRBV29-1|NA|TRBJ2-1|TRBD2
CSVEGTSGRGIYNEQFF
TGCAGCGTTGAAGGGACTAGCGGGAGGGGGATCTACAATGAGCAGTTCTTC
>TRBV20-1|NA|TRBJ1-1|NA
CSASQGGGRDEAFF
TGCAGTGCTAGTCAAGGAGGGGGTAGGGATGAAGCTTTCTTT
>TRBV5-1|NA|TRBJ2-5|TRBD1
CASSLARDRLQETQYF
TGCGCCAGCAGCTTGGCCCGGGACAGATTACAAGAGACCCAGTACTTC
>TRBV9|NA|TRBJ2-5|TRBD1
CASSPIGTGEETQYF
TGTGCCAGCAGCCCCATTGGGACAGGGGAAGAGACCCAGTACTTC